The 2 T cell receptor beta chains listed next were all sequenced from one sample in a study of technical replicates of blood from a few donors. The table came from immunoSEQ multiplex PCR; TCRdb's copy has only in-frame clones and leaves some out. The sample contains around 97,000 clones, over 85% of which appear only once. Sequencing used T cells isolated from PBMCs. The source of these receptors is a human donor in good health.

V and J are TRBV7-2 and TRBJ2-7; 7 bases match TRBD2. Germline trimming cut 5 bases from V and 3 bases from J; bases unmatched to any gene: 10. Germline CDR1 and CDR2: SGHTA and FQGNSA. The CDR3 loop spans 15 amino acids. The CDR3 DNA follows: TGTGCCAGCAGCCTCGATTCGGGGGGTTTCTACGAGCAGTACTTC. Residues: CASSLDSGGFYEQYF.

The chain combines TRBV19 with TRBJ2-1; D ambiguous. The V end was cut by 7 bases, the J end by 7 bases, with 17 bases between. This CDR3 is built from 14 residues. Germline V gene sequence: CDR1 LNHDA, CDR2 SQIVND (reference sequence). CDR3 residues: CASKSPSIRNEQFF. CDR3 nucleotides: TGTGCCAGTAAGTCGCCTAGTATAAGGAATGAGCAGTTCTTC. The complete variable domain, with remaining parts taken from reference TRBV19 and TRBJ2-1, reads DGGITQSPKYLFRKEGQNVTLSCEQNLNHDAMYWYRQDPGQGLRLIYYSQIVNDFQKGDIAEGYSVSREKKESFPLTVTSAQKNPTAFYLCASKSPSIRNEQFFGPGTRLTVL.